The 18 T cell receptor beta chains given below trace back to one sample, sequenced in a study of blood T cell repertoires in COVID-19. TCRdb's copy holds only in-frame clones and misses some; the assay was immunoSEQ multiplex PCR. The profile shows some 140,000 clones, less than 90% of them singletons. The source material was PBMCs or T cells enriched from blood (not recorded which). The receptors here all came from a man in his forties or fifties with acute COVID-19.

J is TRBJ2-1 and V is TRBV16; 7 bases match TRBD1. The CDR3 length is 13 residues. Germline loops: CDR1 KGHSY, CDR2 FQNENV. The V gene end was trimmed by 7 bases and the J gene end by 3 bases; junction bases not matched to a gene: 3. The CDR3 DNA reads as TGTGCCAGCACCCCAGGGGGCTACAATGAGCAGTTCTTC. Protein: CASTPGGYNEQFF.

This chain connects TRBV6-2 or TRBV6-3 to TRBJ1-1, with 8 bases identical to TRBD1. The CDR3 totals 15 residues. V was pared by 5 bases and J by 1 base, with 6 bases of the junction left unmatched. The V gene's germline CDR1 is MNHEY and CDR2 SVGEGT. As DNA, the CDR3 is TGTGCCAGCAGTGTACCGGGACAGGCGAACACTGAAGCTTTCTTT. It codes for CASSVPGQANTEAFF.

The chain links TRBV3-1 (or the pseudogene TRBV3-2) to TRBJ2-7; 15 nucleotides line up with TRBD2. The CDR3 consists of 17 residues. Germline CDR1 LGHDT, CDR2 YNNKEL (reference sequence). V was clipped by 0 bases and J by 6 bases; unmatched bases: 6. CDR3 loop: CASSQDPGTSGRSEQYF. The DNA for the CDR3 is TGTGCCAGCAGCCAAGATCCCGGGACTAGCGGGAGGTCCGAGCAGTACTTC.

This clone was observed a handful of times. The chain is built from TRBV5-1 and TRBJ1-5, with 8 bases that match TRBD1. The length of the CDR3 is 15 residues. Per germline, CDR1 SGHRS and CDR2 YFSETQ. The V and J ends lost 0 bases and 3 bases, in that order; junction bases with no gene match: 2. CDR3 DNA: TGCGCCAGCAGCTTGGCAGGGGGCATCAATCAGCCCCAGCATTTT. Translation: CASSLAGGINQPQHF. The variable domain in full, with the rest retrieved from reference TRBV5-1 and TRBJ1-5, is KAGVTQTPRYLIKTRGQQVTLSCSPISGHRSVSWYQQTPGQGLQFLFEYFSETQRNKGNFPGRFSGRQFSNSRSEMNVSTLELGDSALYLCASSLAGGINQPQHFGDGTRLSIL.

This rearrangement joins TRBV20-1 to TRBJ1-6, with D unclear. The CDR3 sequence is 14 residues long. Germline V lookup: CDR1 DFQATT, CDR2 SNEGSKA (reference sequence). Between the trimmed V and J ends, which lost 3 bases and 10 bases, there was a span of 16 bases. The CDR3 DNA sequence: TGCAGTGCTAGTTATGGAACGGGGTACTCACCCCTCCACTTT. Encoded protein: CSASYGTGYSPLHF.

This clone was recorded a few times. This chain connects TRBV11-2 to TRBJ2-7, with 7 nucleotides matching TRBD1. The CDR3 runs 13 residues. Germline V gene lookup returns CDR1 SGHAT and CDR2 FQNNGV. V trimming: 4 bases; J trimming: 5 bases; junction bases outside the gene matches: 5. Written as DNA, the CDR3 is TGTGCCAGCAGCTCCGGGACAGCGCACGAGCAGTACTTC. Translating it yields CASSSGTAHEQYF.

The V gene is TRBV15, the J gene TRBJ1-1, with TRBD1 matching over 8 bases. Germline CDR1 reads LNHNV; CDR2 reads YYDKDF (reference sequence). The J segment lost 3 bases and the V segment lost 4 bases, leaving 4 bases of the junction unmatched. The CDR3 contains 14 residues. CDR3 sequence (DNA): TGTGCCACCAGCATAAACAGGGGGGACACTGAAGCTTTCTTT. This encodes CATSINRGDTEAFF.

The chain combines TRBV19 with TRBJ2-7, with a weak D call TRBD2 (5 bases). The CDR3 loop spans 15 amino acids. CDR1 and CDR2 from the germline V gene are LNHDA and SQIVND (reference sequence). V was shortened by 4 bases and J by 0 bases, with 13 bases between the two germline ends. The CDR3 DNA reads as TGTGCCAGTAGTACTCAAGCGGTAAGCTCCTACGAGCAGTACTTC. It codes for CASSTQAVSSYEQYF.

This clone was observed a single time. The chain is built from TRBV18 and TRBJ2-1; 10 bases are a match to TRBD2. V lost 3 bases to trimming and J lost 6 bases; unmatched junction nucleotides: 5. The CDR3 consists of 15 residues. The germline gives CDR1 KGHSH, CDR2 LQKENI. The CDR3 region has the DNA TGTGCCAGCTCACCCGGGACTAGCGTACGCAATGAGCAGTTCTTC. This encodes CASSPGTSVRNEQFF.

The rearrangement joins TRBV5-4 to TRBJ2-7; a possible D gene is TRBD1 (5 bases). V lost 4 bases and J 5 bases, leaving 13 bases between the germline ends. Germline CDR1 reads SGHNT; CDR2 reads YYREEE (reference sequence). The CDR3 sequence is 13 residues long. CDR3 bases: TGTGCCAGCAGCCCCGGACATAATGACGAGCAGTACTTC. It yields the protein CASSPGHNDEQYF.

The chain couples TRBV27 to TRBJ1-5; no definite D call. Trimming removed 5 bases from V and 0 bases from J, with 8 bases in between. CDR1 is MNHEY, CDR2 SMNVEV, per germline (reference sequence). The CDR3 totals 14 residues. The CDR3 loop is CASSPEFSNQPQHF. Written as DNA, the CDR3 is TGTGCCAGCAGTCCTGAGTTTAGCAATCAGCCCCAGCATTTT.

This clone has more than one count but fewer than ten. The CDR3 protein is CASSSSGGPYNEQFF. The CDR3 DNA reads as TGTGCCAGCAGCTCAAGCGGGGGCCCTTACAATGAGCAGTTCTTC. V and J are TRBV7-9 and TRBJ2-1, with 8 bases identical to TRBD2. Germline lookup yields CDR1 SEHNR and CDR2 FQNEAQ (reference sequence). V shed 4 bases, J shed 4 bases, and the junction held 6 bases outside the gene matches. This CDR3 spans 15 amino acids.

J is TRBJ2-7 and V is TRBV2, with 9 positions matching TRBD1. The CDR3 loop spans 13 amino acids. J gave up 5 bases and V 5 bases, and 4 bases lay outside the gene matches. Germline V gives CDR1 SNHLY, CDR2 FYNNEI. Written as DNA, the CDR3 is TGTGCCAGCAGTCCGGGACAGGGTAACGAGCAGTACTTC. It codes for CASSPGQGNEQYF.

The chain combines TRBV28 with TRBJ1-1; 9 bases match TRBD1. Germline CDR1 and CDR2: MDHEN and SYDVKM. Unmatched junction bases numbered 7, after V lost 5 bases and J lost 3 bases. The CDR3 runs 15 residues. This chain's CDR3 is CASSGITGGDTEAFF. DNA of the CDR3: TGTGCCAGCAGTGGCATAACAGGGGGCGACACTGAAGCTTTCTTT.

DNA of the CDR3: TGTGCCATTCTAGAAGGACAGTCGGGCACAGATACGCAGTATTTT. Translation: CAILEGQSGTDTQYF. The V gene is TRBV10-3, the J gene TRBJ2-3; D may be TRBD1 (6 bases). The CDR3 has 15 residues. Germline V CDR1 and CDR2: ENHRY, SYGVKD. V was shortened by 9 bases and J by 1 base, with 17 bases between the two germline ends.

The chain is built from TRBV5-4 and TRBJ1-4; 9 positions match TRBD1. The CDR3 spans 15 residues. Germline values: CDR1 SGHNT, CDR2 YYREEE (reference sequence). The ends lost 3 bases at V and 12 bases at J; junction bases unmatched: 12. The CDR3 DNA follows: TGTGCCAGCAGCTCGCGGGGGACAGGGCCTGGGGAACTGTTTTTT. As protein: CASSSRGTGPGELFF. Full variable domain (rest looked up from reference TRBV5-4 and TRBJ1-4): ETGVTQSPTHLIKTRGQQVTLRCSSQSGHNTVSWYQQALGQGPQFIFQYYREEENGRGNFPPRFSGLQFPNYSSELNVNALELDDSALYLCASSSRGTGPGELFFGSGTQLSVL.

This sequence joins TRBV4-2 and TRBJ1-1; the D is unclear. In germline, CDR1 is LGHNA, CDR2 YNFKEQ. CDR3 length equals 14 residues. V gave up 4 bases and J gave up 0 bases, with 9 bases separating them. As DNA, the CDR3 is TGTGCCAGCAGCCTTCAGGCTATGAACACTGAAGCTTTCTTT. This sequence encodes CASSLQAMNTEAFF.

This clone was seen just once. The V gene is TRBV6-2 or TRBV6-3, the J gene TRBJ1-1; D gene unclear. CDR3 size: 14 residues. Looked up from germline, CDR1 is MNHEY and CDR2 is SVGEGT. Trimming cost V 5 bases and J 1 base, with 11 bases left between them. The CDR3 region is CASSVQPTNTEAFF. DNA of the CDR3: TGTGCCAGCAGTGTACAGCCTACGAACACTGAAGCTTTCTTT.